Only a few counts were recorded for the clone carrying this TCR beta chain. Its specificity is not known. The CDR3 is cut off 3 residues early in the read; its end comes from the germline J gene. Repertoires were generated with immunoSEQ multiplex PCR, while TCRdb's copy carries only in-frame clones and drops some. This sample carries some 34,000 clones, none of them present only once. Trimming shortened V by 4 bases and J by 4 bases, and 16 bases separated the two germline ends. The CDR3 has 15 residues. The V gene's germline CDR1 is SGHTA and CDR2 FQGNSA. These data come from a study of T cell clonality in common variable immunodeficiency. Overall study findings and caveats: Repertoire-complication correlations in CVID were limited by patient heterogeneity. In common variable immunodeficiency, TCR beta chains reportedly carried fewer deletions and N-nucleotide insertions. Fewer TCRbeta clones were shared among CVID subjects than controls.

The sequenced sample consisted of peripheral blood mononuclear cells. J is TRBJ1-2 and V is TRBV7-2; D may be TRBD1 (6 bases). The sequence derives from a human donor with common variable immunodeficiency. Here the CDR3 reads CASSSRTELGYGYTF. The part of the CDR3 DNA that was read is TGTGCCAGCAGCTCCCGGACAGAATTAGGCTATGGC.